One and the same sample provided the 29 T cell receptor beta chains below, sequenced in a study of blood T cell repertoires in COVID-19. Assay: immunoSEQ multiplex PCR; the TCRdb copy retains only in-frame clones and omits some. The repertoire holds 130,000 or so clones, with around 89% as singletons. Sample: peripheral blood. These TCRs come from a man aged 65 to 85 with active COVID-19.

The V and J genes are TRBV6-6 and TRBJ1-5; TRBD1 might be the D (6 bases). The CDR3 runs to 14 residues. Trimming cost V 4 bases and J 7 bases, with 14 bases left between them. Germline lookup yields CDR1 MNHNY and CDR2 SVGAGI (reference sequence). CDR3 coding DNA: TGTGCCAGCAGTTCCTCAGGGGCCGCCCAGCCCCAGCATTTT. Translation gives CASSSSGAAQPQHF.

The chain recombines TRBV9 with TRBJ2-5; TRBD2 aligns across 9 bases. Germline-derived CDR1 and CDR2 are SGDLS and YYNGEE. The ends lost 6 bases at V and 3 bases at J; junction bases unmatched: 6. The CDR3 sequence is 14 residues long. The CDR3, as DNA: TGTGCCAGCACTTCCGGGACTAGCAAAGAGACCCAGTACTTC. Its translation is CASTSGTSKETQYF. Full variable domain (outside the CDR3, taken from reference TRBV9 and TRBJ2-5): DSGVTQTPKHLITATGQRVTLRCSPRSGDLSVYWYQQSLDQGLQFLIQYYNGEERAKGNILERFSAQQFPDLHSELNLSSLELGDSALYFCASTSGTSKETQYFGPGTRLLVL.

V and J are TRBV28 and TRBJ1-5; 7 bases agree with TRBD1. The CDR3 runs to 15 residues. Germline V gene sequence: CDR1 MDHEN, CDR2 SYDVKM. The V gene end was trimmed by 5 bases and the J gene end by 3 bases; junction bases not matched to a gene: 7. The CDR3 DNA reads TGTGCCAGCAGTGCTGCGACAGGGTACAATCAGCCCCAGCATTTT. The encoded protein is CASSAATGYNQPQHF.

The chain carries TRBV28 and TRBJ1-5, with D perhaps TRBD1 (5 bases). The ends were cut back, 2 bases at V and 6 bases at J, with 20 bases in the middle. Per the germline V gene, CDR1 is MDHEN and CDR2 is SYDVKM. The length of the CDR3 is 17 residues. CDR3 sequence reads: CASSLAPGLRRGQPQHF. The CDR3 nucleotides are TGTGCCAGCAGTTTAGCCCCGGGACTCCGACGGGGTCAGCCCCAGCATTTT.

The V and J genes are TRBV24-1 and TRBJ1-2; D remains ambiguous. The V end lost 3 bases, the J end lost 4 bases, and 5 bases lay between the germline ends. Germline-derived CDR1 and CDR2 are KGHDR and SFDVKD. The CDR3 has 12 amino acids. CDR3 nucleotide sequence: TGTGCCACCAGTGATCCCAGCTATGGCTACACCTTC. It translates to CATSDPSYGYTF.

The J gene is TRBJ1-1, the V gene TRBV7-2, with 7 bases fitting TRBD1. CDR1 SGHTA and CDR2 FQGNSA come from the germline V gene. J lost 1 base, V lost 5 bases, and 7 bases had no gene match. This CDR3 has 15 amino acids. The CDR3 loop is CASSPTGAWNTEAFF. DNA of the CDR3: TGTGCCAGCAGCCCTACAGGGGCTTGGAACACTGAAGCTTTCTTT.

The chain is built from TRBV18 and TRBJ2-6; 7 bases are shared with TRBD1. J lost 0 bases, V lost 5 bases, and 10 bases had no gene match. CDR1 and CDR2 (germline): KGHSH, LQKENI. The CDR3 contains 18 residues. This CDR3 is CASSIDRVRFSGANVLTF. The CDR3 DNA follows: TGTGCCAGCTCAATAGACAGGGTTCGGTTCTCTGGGGCCAACGTCCTGACTTTC.

The chain joins TRBV6-5 to TRBJ1-2; 11 nucleotides match TRBD1. J gave up 4 bases and V 6 bases, and 7 bases lay outside the gene matches. CDR3 length equals 15 residues. The germline V gene encodes CDR1 MNHEY and CDR2 SVGAGI. CDR3 nucleotide sequence: TGTGCCAGCAGGGCGGGACAGGGGGGCCTCTATGGCTACACCTTC. It is translated as CASRAGQGGLYGYTF.

CDR3 nucleotides: TGTGCCAGCAGTGAGTTCGGGAGGACAGATACGCAGTATTTT. This gives the protein CASSEFGRTDTQYF. V is TRBV6-4 and J is TRBJ2-3; 7 bases are shared with TRBD2. The V gene end was trimmed by 3 bases and the J gene end by 3 bases; junction bases not matched to a gene: 3. Germline values: CDR1 MRHNA, CDR2 SNTAGT. The CDR3 runs to 14 residues.

This clone appeared many times. The rearrangement joins TRBV5-1 to TRBJ2-7, with TRBD2 matching 7 bases. The CDR3 is made up of 17 amino acids. The trim removed 4 bases at V and 6 bases at J, leaving 19 bases unmatched. The germline V gene has CDR1 SGHRS and CDR2 YFSETQ. The CDR3 DNA follows: TGCGCCAGCAGCCTGCCGGGACCCTCCACCGGGGGGAGCGAGCAGTACTTC. Residues: CASSLPGPSTGGSEQYF.

This rearrangement joins TRBV7-2 to TRBJ2-3; 7 bases match TRBD2. The ends lost 2 bases at V and 1 base at J; junction bases unmatched: 12. CDR3 length: 18 amino acids. CDR1 and CDR2 (germline): SGHTA, FQGNSA. In DNA form, the CDR3 reads TGTGCCAGCAGCTTACGGTCCAGCGGGACCTCTCGCACAGATACGCAGTATTTT. This encodes CASSLRSSGTSRTDTQYF.

This clone occurred once. V gene TRBV4-1 combines with J gene TRBJ2-7; D is unclear. The CDR3 has 13 residues. V lost 3 bases and J lost 5, with 11 bases in between. CDR1 and CDR2 from the germline V gene are MGHRA and YSYEKL. This CDR3 is CASSQPRSHEQYF. DNA of the CDR3: TGCGCCAGCAGCCAGCCAAGAAGCCACGAGCAGTACTTC.

The chain links TRBV11-3 to TRBJ2-1; 8 positions agree with TRBD2. CDR1 SGHNT and CDR2 YENEEA come from the germline V gene. The CDR3 is made up of 15 amino acids. The J segment lost 8 bases and the V segment lost 5 bases, leaving 11 bases of the junction unmatched. DNA of the CDR3: TGTGCCAGCAGCCCAAGCGGGAGCCAGTTTGATGAGCAGTTCTTC. It translates to CASSPSGSQFDEQFF.

The chain has TRBV3-1 (or the pseudogene TRBV3-2) and TRBJ2-5, with TRBD1 as a possible D gene (6 bases). Trimming stripped 4 bases from V and 10 bases from J, with 22 bases between. CDR1 and CDR2 from the germline V gene are LGHDT and YNNKEL (reference sequence). The CDR3 runs 15 residues. CDR3 DNA sequence: TGTGCCAGCAGCCCCGAACAGGGCTTACCAAGAGACCAGTACTTC. Its protein is CASSPEQGLPRDQYF.

The chain joins TRBV19 to TRBJ2-7, with 10 bases fitting TRBD2. The CDR3 sequence is 16 residues long. Unmatched junction bases numbered 9, after V lost 3 bases and J lost 4 bases. Germline values: CDR1 LNHDA, CDR2 SQIVND (reference sequence). CDR3 in amino acids: CASSINHASGRYEQYF. DNA of the CDR3: TGTGCCAGTAGTATCAACCATGCTAGCGGGAGATACGAGCAGTACTTC.

The chain has TRBV6-6 and TRBJ2-1; a possible D gene is TRBD2 (6 bases). V gave up 6 bases and J gave up 6 bases, with 12 bases separating them. The CDR3 covers 13 residues. Germline loops: CDR1 MNHNY, CDR2 SVGAGI (reference sequence). The CDR3 here is CASRRTTSNEQFF. The CDR3 coding sequence is TGTGCCAGCAGGAGGACTACCTCCAATGAGCAGTTCTTC.

This clone came up once. The chain uses TRBV24-1 and TRBJ1-1; 10 bases align to TRBD1. Germline lookup yields CDR1 KGHDR and CDR2 SFDVKD. The CDR3 has 16 residues. The trim removed 2 bases at V and 3 bases at J, leaving 5 bases unmatched. The CDR3: CATSDSRQGAHTEAFF. The CDR3 DNA reads as TGTGCCACCAGTGATTCCCGACAGGGGGCACACACTGAAGCTTTCTTT.

The CDR3 DNA is TGTGCCACCAGTGAACCCACACCCACCGGGGAGCTGTTTTTT. The encoded protein is CATSEPTPTGELFF. The chain carries TRBV24-1 and TRBJ2-2; D not resolved. Trimming took off 4 bases at V and 4 bases at J, with 9 bases between the two ends. Germline CDR1 KGHDR, CDR2 SFDVKD. The CDR3 has 14 amino acids.

The chain joins TRBV5-3 to TRBJ2-3; D ambiguous. TRBV5-3 is filed as an ORF, its function uncertain. Trimming shortened V by 0 bases and J by 0 bases, and 5 bases separated the two germline ends. The CDR3 has 14 amino acids. The CDR3 coding sequence is TGTGCCAGAAGCTTGGACAAAAGCACAGATACGCAGTATTTT. This encodes CARSLDKSTDTQYF.

The chain combines TRBV9 with TRBJ2-5; D is unresolved. The CDR3 loop spans 14 amino acids. Germline V gene data show CDR1 as SGDLS and CDR2 as YYNGEE. Trimming took 1 base from V and 5 from J, leaving 12 bases between them. The chain's CDR3 is CASSVSELRETQYF. The CDR3 DNA reads as TGTGCCAGCAGCGTATCTGAGCTGAGGGAGACCCAGTACTTC.

The chain links TRBV19 to TRBJ2-7; 7 bases align to TRBD1. CDR1 is LNHDA, CDR2 SQIVND, per germline (reference sequence). The V and J ends lost 9 bases and 7 bases, in that order; junction bases with no gene match: 15. The CDR3 extends over 14 amino acids. The CDR3 DNA is TGTGCCAGGAATAGCCCGGGACAGCCTCTGGAGCAGTACTTC. It encodes CARNSPGQPLEQYF.

This chain links TRBV29-1 with TRBJ2-1; 8 bases agree with TRBD2. The V and J ends lost 5 bases and 9 bases, in that order; junction bases with no gene match: 18. Germline assignment: CDR1 SQVTM and CDR2 ANQGSEA. CDR3 length equals 16 residues. The CDR3 sequence: CSVRGVSGSGSAEQFF. The CDR3 DNA follows: TGCAGCGTTCGCGGGGTCAGCGGGAGTGGGAGTGCTGAGCAGTTCTTC.

The chain employs TRBV7-2 and TRBJ2-4; D call uncertain. The germline gives CDR1 SGHTA, CDR2 FQGNSA. Trimming stripped 5 bases from V and 0 bases from J, with 5 bases between. This CDR3 is built from 13 residues. CDR3 nucleotide sequence: TGTGCCAGCAGCACAGCAGCCAAAAACATTCAGTACTTC. Its protein is CASSTAAKNIQYF.

The chain uses TRBV5-1 and TRBJ1-1; maybe TRBD1 (6 bases). Germline V gene data show CDR1 as SGHRS and CDR2 as YFSETQ. V lost 0 bases and J lost 0, with 12 bases in between. The CDR3 spans 16 residues. In DNA form, the CDR3 reads TGCGCCAGCAGCTTGGCCCCCAGGGGATTGAACACTGAAGCTTTCTTT. Amino acids: CASSLAPRGLNTEAFF.

The chain couples TRBV5-1 to TRBJ2-5, with D perhaps TRBD1 (6 bases). Trimming stripped 2 bases from V and 9 bases from J, with 20 bases between. Germline V gene data show CDR1 as SGHRS and CDR2 as YFSETQ. The CDR3 totals 15 residues. The DNA of the CDR3 is TGCGCCAGCAGCTTCATGGGGGATGGGGGCCGGGCCCAGTACTTC. This sequence encodes CASSFMGDGGRAQYF. The whole variable domain, remainder taken from reference TRBV5-1 and TRBJ2-5, is KAGVTQTPRYLIKTRGQQVTLSCSPISGHRSVSWYQQTPGQGLQFLFEYFSETQRNKGNFPGRFSGRQFSNSRSEMNVSTLELGDSALYLCASSFMGDGGRAQYFGPGTRLLVL.

This clone was seen only once. The rearrangement links TRBV18 to TRBJ2-5; 9 bases match TRBD2. The CDR3 sequence is 16 residues long. Germline V CDR1 and CDR2: KGHSH, LQKENI. The trim removed 4 bases at V and 1 base at J, leaving 7 bases unmatched. CDR3 region: CASSRLTSGSQETQYF. CDR3 coding DNA: TGTGCCAGCTCACGCTTGACTAGCGGATCCCAAGAGACCCAGTACTTC. Filled out from reference TRBV18 and TRBJ2-5, the complete variable domain reads NAGVMQNPRHLVRRRGQEARLRCSPMKGHSHVYWYRQLPEEGLKFMVYLQKENIIDESGMPKERFSAEFPKEGPSILRIQQVVRGDSAAYFCASSRLTSGSQETQYFGPGTRLLVL.

V and J are TRBV7-2 and TRBJ2-3; D is possibly TRBD1 (5 bases). The germline V gene encodes CDR1 SGHTA and CDR2 FQGNSA. The CDR3 has 13 amino acids. Between the trimmed V and J ends, which lost 5 bases and 5 bases, there was a span of 11 bases. CDR3 nucleotides: TGTGCCAGCAGCCGGGCCAGGGTAGATACGCAGTATTTT. Protein: CASSRARVDTQYF.

This clone was seen a single time. The chain has TRBV30 and TRBJ1-1, with a tentative D call TRBD1 (6 bases). V lost 3 bases and J 1 base, leaving 18 bases between the germline ends. The V gene's germline CDR1 is GTSNPN and CDR2 SVGIG (reference sequence). The CDR3 loop spans 16 amino acids. CDR3 region: CAWRAAGVLGNTEAFF. The CDR3, as DNA: TGTGCCTGGAGAGCAGCAGGGGTCCTTGGGAACACTGAAGCTTTCTTT.

This chain uses TRBV7-2 with TRBJ2-1; the match to TRBD2 covers 8 bases. V lost 4 bases to trimming and J lost 7 bases; unmatched junction nucleotides: 12. This CDR3 spans 16 amino acids. Germline-derived CDR1 and CDR2 are SGHTA and FQGNSA. The CDR3 protein is CASSSHLSGSINEQFF. The CDR3 coding sequence is TGTGCCAGCAGCTCCCACTTGAGCGGGAGCATTAATGAGCAGTTCTTC.